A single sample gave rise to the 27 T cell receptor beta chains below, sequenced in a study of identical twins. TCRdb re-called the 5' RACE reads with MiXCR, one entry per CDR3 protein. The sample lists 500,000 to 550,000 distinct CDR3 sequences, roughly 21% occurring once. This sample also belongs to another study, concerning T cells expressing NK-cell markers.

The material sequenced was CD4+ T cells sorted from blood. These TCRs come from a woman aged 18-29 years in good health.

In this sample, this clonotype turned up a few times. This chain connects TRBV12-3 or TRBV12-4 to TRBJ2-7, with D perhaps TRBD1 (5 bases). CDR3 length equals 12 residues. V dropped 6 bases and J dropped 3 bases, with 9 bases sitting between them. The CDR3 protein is CASSTGYYEQYF. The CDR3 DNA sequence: TGTGCCAGCAGCACAGGATACTACGAGCAGTACTTC.

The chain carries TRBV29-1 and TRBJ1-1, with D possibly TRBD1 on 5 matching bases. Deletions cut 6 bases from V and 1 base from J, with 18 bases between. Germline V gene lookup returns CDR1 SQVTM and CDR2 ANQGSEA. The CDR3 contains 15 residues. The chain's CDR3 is CSVGGGGRRNTEAFF. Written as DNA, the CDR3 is TGCAGCGTGGGCGGGGGGGGACGGAGGAACACTGAAGCTTTCTTT. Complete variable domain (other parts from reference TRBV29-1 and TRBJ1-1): SAVISQKPSRDICQRGTSLTIQCQVDSQVTMMFWYRQQPGQSLTLIATANQGSEATYESGFVIDKFPISRPNLTFSTLTVSNMSPEDSSIYLCSVGGGGRRNTEAFFGQGTRLTVV.

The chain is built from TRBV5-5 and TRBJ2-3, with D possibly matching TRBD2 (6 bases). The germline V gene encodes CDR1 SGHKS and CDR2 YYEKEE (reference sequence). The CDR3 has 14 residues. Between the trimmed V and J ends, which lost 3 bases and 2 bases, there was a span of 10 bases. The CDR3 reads CASSWDWITDTQYF. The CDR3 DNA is TGTGCCAGCAGCTGGGACTGGATCACAGATACGCAGTATTTT. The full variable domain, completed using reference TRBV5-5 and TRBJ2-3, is DAGVTQSPTHLIKTRGQQVTLRCSPISGHKSVSWYQQVLGQGPQFIFQYYEKEERGRGNFPDRFSARQFPNYSSELNVNALLLGDSALYLCASSWDWITDTQYFGPGTRLTVL.

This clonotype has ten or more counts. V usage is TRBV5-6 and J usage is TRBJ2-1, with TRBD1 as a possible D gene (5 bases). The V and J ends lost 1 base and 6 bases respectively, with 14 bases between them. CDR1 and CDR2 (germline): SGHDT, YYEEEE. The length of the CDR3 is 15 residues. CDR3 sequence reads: CASSLIGTGRNEQFF. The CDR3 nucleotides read TGTGCCAGCAGCTTGATTGGAACAGGTCGCAATGAGCAGTTCTTC.

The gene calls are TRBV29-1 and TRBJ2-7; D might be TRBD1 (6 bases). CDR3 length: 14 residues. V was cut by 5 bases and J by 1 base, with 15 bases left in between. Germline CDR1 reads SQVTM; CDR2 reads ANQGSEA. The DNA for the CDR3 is TGCAGCGTTAGACCGGACAGTAGATCCTACGAGCAGTACTTC. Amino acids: CSVRPDSRSYEQYF.

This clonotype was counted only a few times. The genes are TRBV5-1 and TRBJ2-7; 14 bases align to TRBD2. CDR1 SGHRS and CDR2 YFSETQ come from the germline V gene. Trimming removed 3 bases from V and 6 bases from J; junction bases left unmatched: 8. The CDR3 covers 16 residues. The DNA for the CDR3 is TGCGCCAGCAGCTCGACTAGCGGGAGGGGGATACCCGAGCAGTACTTC. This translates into CASSSTSGRGIPEQYF.

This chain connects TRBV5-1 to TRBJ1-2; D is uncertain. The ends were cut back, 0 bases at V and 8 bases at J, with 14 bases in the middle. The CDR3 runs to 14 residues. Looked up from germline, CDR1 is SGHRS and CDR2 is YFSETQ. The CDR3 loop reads CASSLAGERGGYTF. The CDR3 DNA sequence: TGCGCCAGCAGCTTGGCCGGGGAGAGAGGGGGCTACACCTTC.

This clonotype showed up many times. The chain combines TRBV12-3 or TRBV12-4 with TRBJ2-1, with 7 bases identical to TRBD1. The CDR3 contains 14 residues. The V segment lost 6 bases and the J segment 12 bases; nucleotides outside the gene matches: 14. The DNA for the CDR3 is TGTGCCAGCAGCACTGACAGGGTCCAGACCGTGCAGTTCTTC. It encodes CASSTDRVQTVQFF.

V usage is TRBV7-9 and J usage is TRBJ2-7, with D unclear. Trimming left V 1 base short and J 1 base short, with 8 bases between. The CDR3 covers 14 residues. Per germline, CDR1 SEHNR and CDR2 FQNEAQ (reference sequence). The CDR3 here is CASSLVRASYEQYF. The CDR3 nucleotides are TGTGCCAGCAGCTTAGTAAGGGCTTCCTACGAGCAGTACTTC.

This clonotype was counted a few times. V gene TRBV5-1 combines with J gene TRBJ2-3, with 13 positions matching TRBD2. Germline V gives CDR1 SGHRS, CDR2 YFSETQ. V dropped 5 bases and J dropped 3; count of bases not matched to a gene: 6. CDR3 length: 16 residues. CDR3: CASRPLAGGLTDTQYF. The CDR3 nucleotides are TGCGCCAGCAGGCCACTAGCGGGGGGGCTTACAGATACGCAGTATTTT.

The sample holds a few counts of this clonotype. CDR3 bases: TGTGCCAGCAGCCTCGGGACGGCATTGGAAGCTTTCTTT. Its protein product is CASSLGTALEAFF. The chain has TRBV12-3 or TRBV12-4 and TRBJ1-1; weak D call: TRBD1 (5 bases). The CDR3 is 13 residues long. V lost 6 bases and J 8 bases, leaving 16 bases between the germline ends.

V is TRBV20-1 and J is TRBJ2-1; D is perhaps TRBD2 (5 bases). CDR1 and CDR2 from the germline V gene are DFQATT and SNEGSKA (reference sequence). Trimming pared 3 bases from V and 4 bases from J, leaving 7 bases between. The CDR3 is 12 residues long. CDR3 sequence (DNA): TGCAGTGCTAGCCAGCGGTACAATGAGCAGTTCTTC. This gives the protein CSASQRYNEQFF.

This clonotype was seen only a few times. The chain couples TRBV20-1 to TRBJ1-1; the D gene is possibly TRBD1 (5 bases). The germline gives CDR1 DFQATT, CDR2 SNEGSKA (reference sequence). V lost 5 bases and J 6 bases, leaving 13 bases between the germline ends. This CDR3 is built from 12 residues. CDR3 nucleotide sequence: TGCAGTGCTCCGGGGCGGCGGGCTGAAGCTTTCTTT. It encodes CSAPGRRAEAFF.

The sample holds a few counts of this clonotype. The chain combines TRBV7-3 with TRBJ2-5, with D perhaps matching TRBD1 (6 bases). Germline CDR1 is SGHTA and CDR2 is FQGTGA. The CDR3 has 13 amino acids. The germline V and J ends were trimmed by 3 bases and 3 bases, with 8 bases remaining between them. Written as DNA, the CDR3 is TGTGCCAGCAGCTTTTACAGGGAAGAGACCCAGTACTTC. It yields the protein CASSFYREETQYF.

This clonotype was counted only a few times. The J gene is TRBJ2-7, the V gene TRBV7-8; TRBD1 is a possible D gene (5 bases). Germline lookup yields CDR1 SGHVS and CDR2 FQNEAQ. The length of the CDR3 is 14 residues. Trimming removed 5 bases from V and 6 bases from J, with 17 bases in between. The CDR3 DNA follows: TGTGCCAGCAGCGGAAGCAGCAGGGTCGGCGAGCAGTACTTC. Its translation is CASSGSSRVGEQYF. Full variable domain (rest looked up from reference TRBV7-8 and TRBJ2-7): GAGVSQSPRYKVAKRGQDVALRCDPISGHVSLFWYQQALGQGPEFLTYFQNEAQLDKSGLPSDRFFAERPEGSVSTLKIQRTQQEDSAVYLCASSGSSRVGEQYFGPGTRLTVT.

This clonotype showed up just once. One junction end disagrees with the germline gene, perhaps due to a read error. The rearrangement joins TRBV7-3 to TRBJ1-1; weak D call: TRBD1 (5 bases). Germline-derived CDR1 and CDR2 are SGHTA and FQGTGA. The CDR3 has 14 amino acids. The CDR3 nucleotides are TGTGCCAGCAGCGTAACAGGCTCGAGCACTGAAGCTTTCTTT. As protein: CASSVTGSSTEAFF.

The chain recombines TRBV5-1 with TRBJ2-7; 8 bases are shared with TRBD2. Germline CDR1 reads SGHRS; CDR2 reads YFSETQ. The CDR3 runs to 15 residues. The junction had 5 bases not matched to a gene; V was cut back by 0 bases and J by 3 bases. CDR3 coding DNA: TGCGCCAGCAGCTTGGCCCTTGCGGGAGGCTACGAGCAGTACTTC. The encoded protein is CASSLALAGGYEQYF.

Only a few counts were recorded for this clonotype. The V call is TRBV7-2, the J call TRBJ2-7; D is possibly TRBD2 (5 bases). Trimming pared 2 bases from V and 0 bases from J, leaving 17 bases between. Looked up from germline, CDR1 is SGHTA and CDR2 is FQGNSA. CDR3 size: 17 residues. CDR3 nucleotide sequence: TGTGCCAGCAGCTTAAGGTCGGGGTCATATAGCTCCTACGAGCAGTACTTC. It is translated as CASSLRSGSYSSYEQYF.

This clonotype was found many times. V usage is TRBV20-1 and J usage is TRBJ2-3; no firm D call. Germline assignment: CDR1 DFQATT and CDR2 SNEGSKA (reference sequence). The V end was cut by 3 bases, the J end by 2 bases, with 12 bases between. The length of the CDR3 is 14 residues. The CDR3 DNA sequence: TGCAGTGCTAGTGGGGTAACTTACACAGATACGCAGTATTTT. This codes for CSASGVTYTDTQYF.

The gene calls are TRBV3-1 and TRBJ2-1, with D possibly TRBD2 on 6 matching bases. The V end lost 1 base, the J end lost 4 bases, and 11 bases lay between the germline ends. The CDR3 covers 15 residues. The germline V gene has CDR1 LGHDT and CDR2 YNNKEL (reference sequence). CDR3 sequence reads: CASSQAGLLYNEQFF. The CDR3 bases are TGTGCCAGCAGCCAAGCGGGACTTCTATACAATGAGCAGTTCTTC.

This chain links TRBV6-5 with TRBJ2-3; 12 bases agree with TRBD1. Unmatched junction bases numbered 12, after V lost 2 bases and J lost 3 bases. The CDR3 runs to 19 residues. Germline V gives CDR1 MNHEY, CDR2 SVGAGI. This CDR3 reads CASSYRIPGQGAWTDTQYF. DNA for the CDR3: TGTGCCAGCAGTTACCGGATCCCGGGACAGGGGGCTTGGACAGATACGCAGTATTTT.

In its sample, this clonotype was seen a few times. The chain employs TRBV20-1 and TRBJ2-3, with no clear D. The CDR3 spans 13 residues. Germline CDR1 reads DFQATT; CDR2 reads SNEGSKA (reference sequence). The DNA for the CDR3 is TGCAGCAGTGCTCCCACCCTGCCAGATACGCAGTATTTT. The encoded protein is CSSAPTLPDTQYF.

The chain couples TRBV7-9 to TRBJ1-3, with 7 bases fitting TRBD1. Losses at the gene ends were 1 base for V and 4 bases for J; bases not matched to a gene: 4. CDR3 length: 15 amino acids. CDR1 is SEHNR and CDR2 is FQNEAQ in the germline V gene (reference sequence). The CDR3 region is CASSLGRGRGNTIYF. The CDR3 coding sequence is TGTGCCAGCAGCTTAGGGAGGGGGCGCGGAAACACCATATATTTT.

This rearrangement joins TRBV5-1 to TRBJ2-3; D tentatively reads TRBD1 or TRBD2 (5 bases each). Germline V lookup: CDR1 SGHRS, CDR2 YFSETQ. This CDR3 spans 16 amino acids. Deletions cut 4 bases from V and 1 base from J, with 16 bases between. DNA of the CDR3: TGCGCCAGCAGCCGTGGACTGGGGGAAGGCACAGATACGCAGTATTTT. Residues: CASSRGLGEGTDTQYF.

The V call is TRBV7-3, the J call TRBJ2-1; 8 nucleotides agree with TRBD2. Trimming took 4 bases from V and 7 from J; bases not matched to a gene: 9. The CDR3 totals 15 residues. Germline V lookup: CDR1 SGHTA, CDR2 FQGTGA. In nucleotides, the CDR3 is TGTGCCAGCAGCTCCCAACCGGGGGGGCGGAATGAGCAGTTCTTC. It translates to CASSSQPGGRNEQFF.

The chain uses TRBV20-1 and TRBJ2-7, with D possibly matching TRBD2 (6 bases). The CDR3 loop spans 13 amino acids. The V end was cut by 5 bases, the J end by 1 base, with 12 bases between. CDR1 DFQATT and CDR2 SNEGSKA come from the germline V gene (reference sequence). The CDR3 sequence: CSASGLTSYEQYF. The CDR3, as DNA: TGCAGTGCTTCGGGACTTACTTCCTACGAGCAGTACTTC.

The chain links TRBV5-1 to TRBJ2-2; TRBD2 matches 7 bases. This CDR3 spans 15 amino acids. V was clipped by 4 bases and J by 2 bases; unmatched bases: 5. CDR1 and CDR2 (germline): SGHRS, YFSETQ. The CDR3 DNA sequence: TGCGCCAGCAGCGCGGGGGACCCTAACACCGGGGAGCTGTTTTTT. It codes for CASSAGDPNTGELFF.